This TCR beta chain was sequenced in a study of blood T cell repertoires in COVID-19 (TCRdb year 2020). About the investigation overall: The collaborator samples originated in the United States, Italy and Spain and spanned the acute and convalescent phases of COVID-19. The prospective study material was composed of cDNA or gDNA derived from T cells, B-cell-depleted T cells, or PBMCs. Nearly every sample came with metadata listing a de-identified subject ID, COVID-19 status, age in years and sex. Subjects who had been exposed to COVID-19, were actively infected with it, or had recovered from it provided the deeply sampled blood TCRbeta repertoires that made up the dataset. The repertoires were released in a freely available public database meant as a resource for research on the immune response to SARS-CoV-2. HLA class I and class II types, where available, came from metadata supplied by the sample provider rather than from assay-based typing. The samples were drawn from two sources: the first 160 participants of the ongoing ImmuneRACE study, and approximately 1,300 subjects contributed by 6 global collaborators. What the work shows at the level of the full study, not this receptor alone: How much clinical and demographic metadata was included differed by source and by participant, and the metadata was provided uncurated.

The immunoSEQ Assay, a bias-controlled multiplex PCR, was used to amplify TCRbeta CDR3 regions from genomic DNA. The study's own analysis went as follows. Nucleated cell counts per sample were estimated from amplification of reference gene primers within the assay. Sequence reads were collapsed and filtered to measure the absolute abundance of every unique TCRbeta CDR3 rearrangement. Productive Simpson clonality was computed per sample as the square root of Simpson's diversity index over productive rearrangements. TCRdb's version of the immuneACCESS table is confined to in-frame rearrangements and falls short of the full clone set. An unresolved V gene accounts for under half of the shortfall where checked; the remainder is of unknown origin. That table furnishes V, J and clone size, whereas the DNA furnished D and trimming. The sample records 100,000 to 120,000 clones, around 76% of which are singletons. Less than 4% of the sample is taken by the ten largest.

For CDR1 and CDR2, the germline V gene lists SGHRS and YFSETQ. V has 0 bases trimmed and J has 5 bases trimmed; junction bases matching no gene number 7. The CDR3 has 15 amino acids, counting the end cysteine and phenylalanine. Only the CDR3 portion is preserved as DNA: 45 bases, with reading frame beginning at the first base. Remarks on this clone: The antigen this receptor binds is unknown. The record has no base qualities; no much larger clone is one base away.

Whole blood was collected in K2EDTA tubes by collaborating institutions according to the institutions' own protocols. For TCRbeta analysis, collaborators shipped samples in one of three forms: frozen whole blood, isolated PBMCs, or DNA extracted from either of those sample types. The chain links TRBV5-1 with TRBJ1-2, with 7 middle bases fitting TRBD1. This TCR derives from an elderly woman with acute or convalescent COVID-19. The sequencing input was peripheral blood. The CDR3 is CASSLDLGGAYGYTF. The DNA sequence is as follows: TGCGCCAGCAGCTTGGATTTAGGGGGCGCTTATGGCTACACCTTC. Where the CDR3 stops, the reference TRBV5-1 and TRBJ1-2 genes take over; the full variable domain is KAGVTQTPRYLIKTRGQQVTLSCSPISGHRSVSWYQQTPGQGLQFLFEYFSETQRNKGNFPGRFSGRQFSNSRSEMNVSTLELGDSALYLCASSLDLGGAYGYTFGSGTRLTVV.